The source of this TCR beta chain is a study of cytomegalovirus exposure and HLA in healthy donors (dated by TCRdb to 2015 to 2018). Context from the whole study: According to an earlier analysis of a few hundred of the donors, 200 million or so T cells yielded 90 million to 140 million unique TCR beta sequences and approximately 300 Gb of sequence data. Roughly 300 gigabases of sequencing data and tens of millions of unique TCR sequences were included in an early release covering about 700 HLA-typed donors. The genetic ancestry cluster associated with self-reported Caucasian donors included around four fifths of the 300 to 400 genotyped donors. The aim of the study was to test whether cataloging public T cell receptors could identify signatures of past pathogen exposure. The T cell repertoires of around 730 subjects were profiled by immunosequencing and related to cytomegalovirus serostatus. A separate validation cohort of over a hundred different subjects was used in addition to the roughly 700-subject first cohort. To predict cytomegalovirus infection status, the study brought together high-throughput TCR immunosequencing, statistical association of individual TCRs with disease status, and machine learning. In a later analysis, previously published TCR beta repertoires from 670 or so donors were re-analyzed and high-resolution HLA genotyping was added so that TCR occurrence patterns could be studied. The later analysis used no new phenotypic data to find candidate immune exposures, relying instead on TCR beta sequences and their occurrence across donors. An earlier analysis of some 500 of the donors used high-throughput TCR beta sequencing to judge whether each TCR beta V gene segment behaved as functional or pseudogenic. Alongside the repertoire data, information on donor age, sex, ethnicity and CMV serostatus was compiled. In a later genetic analysis, genome-wide SNP genotypes for about three fifths of the 666 donors were used, and that subset was treated as a discovery cohort. Every repertoire in the discovery cohort had been generated on one and the same sequencing platform. Both class I and class II loci were covered by HLA typing, at four-digit resolution. The number of donors typed differed by locus, with 629-630 for A, B, C, DRB1 and DQB1, more than 500 for DQA1, 600 to 610 for DPA1, and under 490 for DPB1. Roughly 5 DR-DQ haplotypes were handled as single units for association and clustering, since linkage in the cohort was strong. Across approximately 420 genotyped donors of the cohort, an average of about 220,000 unique TCR beta nucleotide sequences per donor were sequenced, and approximately 17% of those sequences were non-productive. Study-level results and caveats: A later analysis found that TCR association rates varied across HLA loci, with DRB1 alleles showing the most associated TCRs and HLA-C alleles the fewest. According to a later analysis, most CMV-associated TCR beta chains appeared to be HLA-restricted, and the HLA associations seemed to be driven largely by CMV exposure. The only immune exposure information available for the cohort was CMV serostatus. It was suggested by the authors that the approach could potentially be generalized to other disease states and immunological phenotypes. The cohort was sequenced for TCR beta chains only, and without alpha or paired-chain data the features that could be detected were limited. A total of roughly 160 TCR beta chains were listed by the study as associated with cytomegalovirus. In a later analysis, several top co-occurrence clusters were reported to appear linked to parvovirus B19, influenza, CMV and Epstein-Barr virus. Because some donors lacked HLA typing at each locus, the association tests relied only on the typed subset. According to a later genetic analysis, donors in an Asian-associated ancestry cluster had fewer N-insertions in productive TCRs than the approximately 650-donor mean. Sequencing depth was assumed to be roughly uniform across donors in the presence/absence analyses, though that assumption may not hold. Correlated functional status among segregating V segments might reflect linkage disequilibrium, but an unknown experimental factor could not be ruled out. Across donors, most TCR sequences were observed very rarely, whereas some public TCRs were present in many individuals. A later analysis found that HLA-associated TCR beta chains were more clonally expanded and had lower generation probabilities than equally common non-associated chains. An earlier analysis of some 590 of the donors showed that most TCR beta V segments appeared in productive rearrangements either about 87% or about 30% of the time, which broadly matched IMGT annotations. Some IMGT-functional V segments, including TRBV6-2 and TRBV6-3, could not be told apart with the 87-base-pair reads, so those segments were excluded. When HLA alleles, especially DR and DQ, strongly co-occurred, attributing TCR associations to individual alleles was difficult. A cluster of highly shared sequence variants was judged likely to represent a technical artifact of the sequencing pipeline. A further reported finding was that TCR beta sequences accurately predicted the HLA-A and HLA-B alleles for most subjects in the first cohort. In vitro tests confirmed that a few of the cytomegalovirus-associated TCR beta chains recognize cytomegalovirus antigens. The earlier analysis of about 600 of the donors excluded seventeen rarely observed V segments, including chromosome 9 orphons, because counts were too low. The classifier was reported to diagnose cytomegalovirus status with high specificity and sensitivity in both the original and validation cohorts. An association between a missense DCLRE1C variant and V-gene and J-gene trimming of TCR beta chains was found in a later genetic analysis and replicated in an independent cohort. In a later analysis, about 16,000 TCR beta sequences were associated with specific HLA alleles at a false discovery rate of 0.05.

The cohort was made up of several hundred healthy bone marrow donors. All cohort members were sampled while nominally healthy, although unrecorded immune exposures were likely present. The donor was CMV seronegative and was included in the group of a few hundred seronegative cohort members. A peripheral blood sample was provided by each donor, and peripheral blood mononuclear cells were used for TCR beta sequencing. Genomic DNA extraction from the blood cell samples was performed with the Qiagen DNeasy Blood Extraction Kit. Libraries were made using the immunoSEQ multiplex PCR assay. A mixture of 60 forward primers for TCR Vbeta segments and 13 reverse primers for TCR Jbeta segments was used in the multiplex PCR. A multiplex PCR assay on genomic DNA amplified the CDR3 region of rearranged TCR beta genes. Amplified TCR beta libraries were sequenced as 87-base-pair reads on the Illumina HiSeq System. In the original analysis: In a later analysis, roughly 80 million unique TCR beta chains were counted across the 500 to 850 repertoires, and about 9.9 million of these chains were shared by at least two donors. To remove PCR and sequencing errors, raw reads were error-corrected and collapsed into unique sequences using a nearest-neighbor algorithm that merged closely related sequences. V, D and J gene segments were assigned by aligning CDR3 sequences to IMGT reference sequences. For a sequence to be retained, a match of at least six nucleotides was required to both a V gene segment and a J gene segment. A rearrangement counted as productive if the CDR3 had no stop codons and remained in frame with V and J, and every other rearrangement counted as non-productive. Following IMGT convention, CDR3 was defined as the stretch from the second conserved V-encoded cysteine up to the conserved J-encoded phenylalanine. The earlier analysis of 587 of the donors excluded sequences that lacked an unambiguous match to a single V gene segment. An earlier analysis of around 600 of the donors classified V segments as functional when productive rearrangements were above 56.7% and as segregating when the standard deviation between donors was above 5%. A statistical classification framework was developed to diagnose cytomegalovirus status using the catalog of TCR beta chain sequences. V and J gene assignment, in a later analysis, came from comparing TCR nucleotide sequences with IMGT/GENE-DB human TR gene sequences. Using the TCRdist pipeline, a later analysis assigned CDR3 sequences along with most-parsimonious VDJ recombination scenarios. In a later analysis, every TCR beta chain was defined by the combination of its CDR3 amino acid sequence and its V-gene family, and reads without a unique V-gene family were dropped. As a way to deal with suspected cross-contamination and a sequencing artifact, a later analysis dropped 450 to 700 nucleotide sequences that were highly shared and had low generation probability. A later analysis calculated a clonal expansion index for each public chain from normalized within-repertoire ranks of inferred template counts. Generation probabilities in a later analysis came from a VDJ recombination model fitted to out-of-frame rearrangements, and those results were checked against IGoR. In a later analysis, hypergeometric tests were used to score TCR-TCR, TCR-HLA and TCR-CMV co-occurrence, with a repertoire-size bias correction applied to TCR pairs. False discovery rates were estimated in a later analysis by permuting HLA or CMV assignments 20 times. In a later analysis, co-occurring TCRs were grouped using DBSCAN, and TCRdist sequence similarity was added for clustering within HLA-allele-positive subsets. Repertoires with fewer than 30,000 or more than 120,000 public chains, plus five repertoires with anomalous nucleotide sharing, were excluded from co-occurrence clustering. Held by TCRdb, this immuneACCESS table contains in-frame sequences only and omits some clones. Under half of the omission traces to an unresolved V gene where checked; the cause of the rest is unknown. V and J calls and clone size are as listed in that table; D and trimming were resolved from the DNA. For this sample there are about 130,000 clones; 60% to 85% appear just once. The ten most abundant clones make up over 1.5% of the sample.

Note on this clone: Its specific antigen is unknown. One end of the junction varies from germline; a read error may be responsible.

From the cysteine up to the phenylalanine, the CDR3 has a length of 18 residues. Only the CDR3 DNA stays, 54 bases, in frame from base 1. The CDR1 and CDR2 encoded by the germline V gene (reference sequence) are GTSNPN and SVGIG. Sequenced input: PBMCs. Recombination connected TRBV30 to TRBJ2-6; perhaps TRBD1 is the D gene, with 5 bases matching. The origin of this receptor is a woman in her thirties or forties in good health and CMV-seronegative. The nucleotide sequence reads TGTGCCTGGAGTGTACAAGGCCCGGCAGTCTCTGGGGCCAACGGCCTGACTTTC. Its protein is CAWSVQGPAVSGANGLTF.